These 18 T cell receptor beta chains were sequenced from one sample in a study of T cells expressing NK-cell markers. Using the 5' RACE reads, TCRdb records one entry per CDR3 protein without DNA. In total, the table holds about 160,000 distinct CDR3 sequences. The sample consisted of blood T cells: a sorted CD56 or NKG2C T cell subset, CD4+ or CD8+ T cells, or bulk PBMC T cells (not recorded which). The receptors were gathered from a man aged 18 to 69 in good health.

The CDR3 here is CASTTGTGGREQFF. The V call is TRBV5-1, the J call TRBJ2-1; as DNA is missing, the TRBD1 call by TCRdb cannot be tested. The CDR3 is 14 amino acids. The germline gives CDR1 SGHRS, CDR2 YFSETQ.

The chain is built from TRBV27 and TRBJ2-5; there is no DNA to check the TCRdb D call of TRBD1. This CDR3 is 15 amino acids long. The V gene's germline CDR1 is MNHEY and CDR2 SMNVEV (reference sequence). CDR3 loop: CASSLLDGPLRAQYF.

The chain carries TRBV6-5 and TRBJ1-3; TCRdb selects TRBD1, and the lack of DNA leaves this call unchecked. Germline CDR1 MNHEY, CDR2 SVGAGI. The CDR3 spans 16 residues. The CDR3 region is CASSSGQGRFGNTIYF.

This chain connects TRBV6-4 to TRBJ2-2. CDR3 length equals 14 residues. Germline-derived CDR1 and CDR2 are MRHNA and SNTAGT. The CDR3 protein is CASSDSKSSGELFF.

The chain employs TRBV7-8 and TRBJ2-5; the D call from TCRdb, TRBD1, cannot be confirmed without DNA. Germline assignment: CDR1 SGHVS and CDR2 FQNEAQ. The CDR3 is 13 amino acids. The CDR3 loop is CASSQPGQETQYF.

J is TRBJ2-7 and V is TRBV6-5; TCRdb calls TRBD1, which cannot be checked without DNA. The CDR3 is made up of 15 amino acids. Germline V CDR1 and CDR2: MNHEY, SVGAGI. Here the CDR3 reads CASSYPNPDRDEQYF.

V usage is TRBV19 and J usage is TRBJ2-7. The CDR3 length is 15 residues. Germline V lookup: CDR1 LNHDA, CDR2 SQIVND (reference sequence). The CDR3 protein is CASSIGLGNSYEQYF. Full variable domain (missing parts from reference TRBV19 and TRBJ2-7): DGGITQSPKYLFRKEGQNVTLSCEQNLNHDAMYWYRQDPGQGLRLIYYSQIVNDFQKGDIAEGYSVSREKKESFPLTVTSAQKNPTAFYLCASSIGLGNSYEQYFGPGTRLTVT.

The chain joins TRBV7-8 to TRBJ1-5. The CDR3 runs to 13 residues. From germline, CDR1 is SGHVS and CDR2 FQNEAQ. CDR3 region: CASSKNSNQPQHF.

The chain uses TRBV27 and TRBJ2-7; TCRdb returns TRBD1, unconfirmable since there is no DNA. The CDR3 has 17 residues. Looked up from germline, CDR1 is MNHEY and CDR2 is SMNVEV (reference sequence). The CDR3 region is CASSPFPGSPHSYEQYF.

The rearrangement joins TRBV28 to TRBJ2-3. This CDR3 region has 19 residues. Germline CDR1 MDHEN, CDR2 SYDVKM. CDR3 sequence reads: CASSLTKGLPNLSTDTQYF.

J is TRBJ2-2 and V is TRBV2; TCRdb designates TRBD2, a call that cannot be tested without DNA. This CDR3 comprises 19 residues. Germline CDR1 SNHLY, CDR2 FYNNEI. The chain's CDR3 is CASSGTSGGHGPNRRELFF.

CDR3 region: CASSPATYNEQFF. This rearrangement joins TRBV27 to TRBJ2-1; there is no DNA to check the TCRdb D call of TRBD2. Per germline, CDR1 MNHEY and CDR2 SMNVEV (reference sequence). The CDR3 sequence is 13 residues long.

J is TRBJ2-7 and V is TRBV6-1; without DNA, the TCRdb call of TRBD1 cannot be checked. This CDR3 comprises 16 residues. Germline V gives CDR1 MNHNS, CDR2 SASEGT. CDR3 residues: CASSAMTQASSYEQYF.

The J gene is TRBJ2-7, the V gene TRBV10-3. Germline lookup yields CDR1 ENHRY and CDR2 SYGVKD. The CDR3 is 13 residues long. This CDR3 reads CAIMAGDSYEQYF.

The CDR3 loop is CASSQTGASETSTDTQYF. The chain carries TRBV18 and TRBJ2-3; TCRdb's assignment of TRBD2 cannot be checked, as there is no DNA. The germline gives CDR1 KGHSH, CDR2 LQKENI. The CDR3 sequence is 18 residues long.

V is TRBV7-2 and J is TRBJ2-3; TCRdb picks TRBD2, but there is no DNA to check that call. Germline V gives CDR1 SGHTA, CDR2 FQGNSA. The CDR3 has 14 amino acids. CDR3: CASSPSEGGDTQYF.

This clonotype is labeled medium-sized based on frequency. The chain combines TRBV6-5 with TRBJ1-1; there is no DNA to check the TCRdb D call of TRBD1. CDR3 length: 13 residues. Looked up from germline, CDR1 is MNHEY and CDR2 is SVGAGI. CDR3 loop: CASSFTGNTEAFF.

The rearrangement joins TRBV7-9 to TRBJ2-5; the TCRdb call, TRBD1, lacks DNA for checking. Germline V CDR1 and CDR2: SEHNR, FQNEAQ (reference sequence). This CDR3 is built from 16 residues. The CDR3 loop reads CASSTTRDRSQETQYF.